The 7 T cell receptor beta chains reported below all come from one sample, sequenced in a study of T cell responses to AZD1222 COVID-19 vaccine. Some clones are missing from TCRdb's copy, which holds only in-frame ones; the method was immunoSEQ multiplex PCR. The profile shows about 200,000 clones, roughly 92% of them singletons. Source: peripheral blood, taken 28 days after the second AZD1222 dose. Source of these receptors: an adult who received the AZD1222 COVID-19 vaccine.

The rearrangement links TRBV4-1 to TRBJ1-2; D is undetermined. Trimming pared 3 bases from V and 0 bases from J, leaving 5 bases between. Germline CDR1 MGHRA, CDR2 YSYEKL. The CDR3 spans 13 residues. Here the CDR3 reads CASSQIANYGYTF. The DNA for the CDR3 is TGCGCCAGCAGCCAGATAGCTAACTATGGCTACACCTTC.

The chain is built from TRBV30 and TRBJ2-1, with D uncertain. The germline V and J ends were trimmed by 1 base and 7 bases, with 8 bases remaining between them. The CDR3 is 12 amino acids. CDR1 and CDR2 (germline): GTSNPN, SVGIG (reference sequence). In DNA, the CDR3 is TGTGCCTGGAGTGGTAGCAGTAATGAGCAGTTCTTC. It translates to CAWSGSSNEQFF.

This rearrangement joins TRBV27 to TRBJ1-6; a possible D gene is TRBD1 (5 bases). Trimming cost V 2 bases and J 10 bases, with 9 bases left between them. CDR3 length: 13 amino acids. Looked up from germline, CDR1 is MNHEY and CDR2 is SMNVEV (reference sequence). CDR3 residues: CASSLRGGSPLHF. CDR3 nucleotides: TGTGCCAGCAGTTTAAGGGGTGGATCACCCCTCCACTTT.

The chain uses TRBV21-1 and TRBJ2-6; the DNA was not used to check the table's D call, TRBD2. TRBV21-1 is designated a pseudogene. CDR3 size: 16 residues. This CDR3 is CASSSHGGSGANVLTF. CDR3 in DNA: TGTGCCAGCAGCTCCCACGGGGGATCTGGGGCCAACGTCCTGACTTTC.

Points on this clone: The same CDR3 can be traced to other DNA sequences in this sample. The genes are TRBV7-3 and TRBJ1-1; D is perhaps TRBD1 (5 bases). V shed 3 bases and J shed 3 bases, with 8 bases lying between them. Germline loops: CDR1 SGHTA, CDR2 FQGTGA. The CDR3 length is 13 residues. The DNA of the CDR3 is TGTGCCAGCAGCTTTCAGGGAGACACTGAAGCTTTCTTT. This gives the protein CASSFQGDTEAFF. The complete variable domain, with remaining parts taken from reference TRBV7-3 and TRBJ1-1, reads GAGVSQTPSNKVTEKGKYVELRCDPISGHTALYWYRQSLGQGPEFLIYFQGTGAADDSGLPNDRFFAVRPEGSVSTLKIQRTERGDSAVYLCASSFQGDTEAFFGQGTRLTVV.

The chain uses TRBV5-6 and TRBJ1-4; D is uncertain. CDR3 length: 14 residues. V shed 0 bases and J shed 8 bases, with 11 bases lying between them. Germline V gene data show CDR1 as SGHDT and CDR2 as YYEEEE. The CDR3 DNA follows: TGTGCCAGCAGCTTGGCGAGTTTCCCAGAAAAACTGTTTTTT. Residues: CASSLASFPEKLFF.

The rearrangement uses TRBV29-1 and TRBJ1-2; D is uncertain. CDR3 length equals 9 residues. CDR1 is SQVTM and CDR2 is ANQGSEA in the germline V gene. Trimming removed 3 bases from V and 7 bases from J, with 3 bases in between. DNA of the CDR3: TGCAGCGTTGATCTTGGCTACACCTTC. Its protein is CSVDLGYTF.